This TCR beta chain was sequenced during a study of OX40 agonist ivuxolimab in advanced cancers. Overall study results and limits: The antigen specificity of the peripheral T cells (those that were expanded) was not determined. Patients with a partial response at 0.1-3.0 mg/kg had among the lowest clonal expansion. In the 0.1 to 3.0 mg/kg range, CD4+ and CD8+ blood T cells had expanded clonally by week 6.

This clone has just one count. Its antigen is not identified. Generated by immunoSEQ multiplex PCR, the TCRdb table keeps only in-frame clones and is missing some. The data show roughly 50,000 clones, 85% to 90% seen once. Trimming stripped 1 base from V and 1 base from J, with 5 bases between. The CDR3 covers 14 residues. In germline, CDR1 is MNHEY, CDR2 SMNVEV (reference sequence). This sequence was found in an adult with an advanced solid tumor such as melanoma, head and neck, liver or kidney cancer. The specimen comprised CD4+ or CD8+ T cells sorted from blood, sampled in a trial of the OX40 agonist ivuxolimab. The J gene is TRBJ2-1, the V gene TRBV27, with D unresolved. The CDR3 loop reads CASSLWASYNEQFF. DNA of the CDR3: TGTGCCAGCAGTTTATGGGCTTCCTACAATGAGCAGTTCTTC.